These 8 T cell receptor beta chains share one sample of origin, sequenced in a study of PD-1 blockade in classical Hodgkin lymphoma. Sequenced by immunoSEQ multiplex PCR; TCRdb stores in-frame clones only, minus some. The sample holds fewer than 35,000 clones; over 75% are singletons and the top ten take 15% to 20%. Time point here: cycle 4 day 1 (C4D1), after about 6 weeks of nivolumab. Every one of the patients relapsed after autologous stem cell transplantation (brentuximab vedotin exposure was variable). The source material was peripheral blood mononuclear cells (PBMCs), sampled before the fourth cycle of nivolumab. The receptor set was obtained from a human donor with classical Hodgkin lymphoma.

The V and J genes are TRBV28 and TRBJ2-5; 14 positions match TRBD2. Germline V lookup: CDR1 MDHEN, CDR2 SYDVKM. With V trimmed by 6 bases and J by 5 bases, 11 bases remained unmatched. This CDR3 has 17 amino acids. CDR3 in amino acids: CASRTRTSGRRLETQYF. The CDR3 DNA reads TGTGCCAGCAGGACCCGGACTAGCGGGAGGCGTTTGGAGACCCAGTACTTC. Full variable domain (remainder filled in from reference TRBV28 and TRBJ2-5): DVKVTQSSRYLVKRTGEKVFLECVQDMDHENMFWYRQDPGLGLRLIYFSYDVKMKEKGDIPEGYSVSREKKERFSLILESASTNQTSMYLCASRTRTSGRRLETQYFGPGTRLLVL.

The CDR3 DNA sequence: TGTGCCAGCAGCCTGGGACAGGGGAGCTCCTACGAGCAGTACGTC. Residues: CASSLGQGSSYEQYV. This chain links TRBV7-8 with TRBJ2-7, with 10 bases lining up with TRBD1. Germline V gene sequence: CDR1 SGHVS, CDR2 FQNEAQ. CDR3 length: 15 residues. V shed 5 bases, J shed 0 bases, and the junction held 4 bases outside the gene matches.

The chain uses TRBV11-3 and TRBJ2-7; D uncertain. V gave up 5 bases and J gave up 3 bases, with 8 bases separating them. This CDR3 is built from 12 residues. The germline V gene encodes CDR1 SGHNT and CDR2 YENEEA. The CDR3 spells CASSLPNYEQYV. CDR3 DNA sequence: TGTGCCAGCAGCCTACCGAACTACGAGCAGTACGTC.

The chain combines TRBV7-9 with TRBJ2-7; 9 nucleotides match TRBD1. The CDR3 sequence is 14 residues long. Losses at the gene ends were 7 bases for V and 4 bases for J; bases not matched to a gene: 8. Looked up from germline, CDR1 is SEHNR and CDR2 is FQNEAQ (reference sequence). The CDR3 DNA follows: TGTGCCAGCACCCCAGACAGGGGGTCATACGAGCAGTACTTC. Translated, it gives CASTPDRGSYEQYF. Using reference TRBV7-9 and TRBJ2-7 for the parts outside the CDR3, the full variable domain is DTGVSQNPRHKITKRGQNVTFRCDPISEHNRLYWYRQTLGQGPEFLTYFQNEAQLEKSRLLSDRFSAERPKGSFSTLEIQRTEQGDSAMYLCASTPDRGSYEQYFGPGTRLTVT.

CDR3 protein: CASSPTGGLITEAFF. Written as DNA, the CDR3 is TGCGCCAGCAGCCCGACAGGGGGTCTGATCACTGAAGCTTTCTTT. The gene calls are TRBV5-1 and TRBJ1-1; 9 positions agree with TRBD1. This CDR3 is 15 amino acids long. The trim removed 4 bases at V and 4 bases at J, leaving 8 bases unmatched. The germline V gene encodes CDR1 SGHRS and CDR2 YFSETQ. The full variable domain, its missing parts supplied by reference TRBV5-1 and TRBJ1-1, is KAGVTQTPRYLIKTRGQQVTLSCSPISGHRSVSWYQQTPGQGLQFLFEYFSETQRNKGNFPGRFSGRQFSNSRSEMNVSTLELGDSALYLCASSPTGGLITEAFFGQGTRLTVV.

The V and J genes are TRBV9 and TRBJ1-6; 7 nucleotides match TRBD1. The V gene end was trimmed by 4 bases and the J gene end by 7 bases; junction bases not matched to a gene: 14. The CDR3 loop spans 17 amino acids. Looked up from germline, CDR1 is SGDLS and CDR2 is YYNGEE. The CDR3 loop is CASSIGTDARANSPLHF. The CDR3 region has the DNA TGTGCCAGCAGCATCGGGACAGACGCCAGGGCCAATTCACCCCTCCACTTT.

The chain employs TRBV7-2 and TRBJ1-6, with D maybe TRBD1 (6 bases). The CDR3 covers 12 residues. Per germline, CDR1 SGHTA and CDR2 FQGNSA. Trimming took off 5 bases at V and 10 bases at J, with 9 bases between the two ends. CDR3 sequence: CASSPQGSPLHF. The CDR3 coding sequence is TGTGCCAGCAGCCCCCAGGGGTCACCCCTCCACTTT.

This chain joins TRBV18 and TRBJ1-2; 8 bases match TRBD1. Germline V CDR1 and CDR2: KGHSH, LQKENI. The trim removed 4 bases at V and 3 bases at J, leaving 4 bases unmatched. CDR3 length: 14 amino acids. CDR3 protein: CASSLRGRDYGYTF. In nucleotides, the CDR3 is TGTGCCAGCTCACTCAGGGGGCGCGACTATGGCTACACCTTC. Filled out from reference TRBV18 and TRBJ1-2, the complete variable domain reads NAGVMQNPRHLVRRRGQEARLRCSPMKGHSHVYWYRQLPEEGLKFMVYLQKENIIDESGMPKERFSAEFPKEGPSILRIQQVVRGDSAAYFCASSLRGRDYGYTFGSGTRLTVV.